Sequencing of this T cell receptor (beta chain) was carried out in a study of T cell changes during pregnancy in multiple sclerosis. Sequencing used immunoSEQ multiplex PCR; TCRdb keeps in-frame clones, though not all of them. The sample lists about 38,000 clones; about 95% were seen once. This CDR3 has 13 residues. Germline V gives CDR1 SGHRS, CDR2 YFSETQ. The V end lost 3 bases, the J end lost 5 bases, and 11 bases lay between the germline ends. This receptor was taken from a female donor with multiple sclerosis, enrolled in a pregnancy study. The specimen was CD4+ T cells from peripheral blood mononuclear cells, collected in the second trimester of pregnancy. The gene calls are TRBV5-1 and TRBJ1-2, with D maybe TRBD1 (6 bases). CDR3 loop: CASSSRDKYGYTF. The DNA for the CDR3 is TGCGCCAGCAGCTCCCGGGACAAATATGGCTACACCTTC.